This T cell receptor beta chain was captured in a study of read filtering for tumor transcriptome and immune sequencing. Study-level background: The cohort had over 16 men and under 15 women aged roughly 40 to 90, mean about 70 years. Transcriptome libraries were built from DNase-treated RNA. The study's findings and limits: Dropping single-read clonotypes raised IR-seq and RNA-seq shared-clonotype correlation. Sorted CD138-negative bone marrow cells were not purified T cells.

Germline V lookup: CDR1 DFQATT, CDR2 SNEGSKA (reference sequence). V lost 3 bases to trimming and J lost 0 bases; unmatched junction nucleotides: 2. The CDR3 extends over 14 amino acids. This clonotype was recorded many times. The antigen remains undetermined. This library used about 360 ng RNA and molecular barcoded adaptors spanning alpha/delta and beta/gamma chains. Using its own MiXCR run on the reads, TCRdb lists one record per CDR3 protein. The data hold approximately 59,000 distinct CDR3 sequences, with 9% to 15% observed a single time. This clonotype originated in a donor at least 40 years old with multiple myeloma. The chain links TRBV20-1 to TRBJ1-5; 7 nucleotides line up with TRBD1. The material sequenced was a population of CD138-negative cells sorted from bone marrow. The CDR3 spells CSARTGYSNQPQHF. CDR3 coding DNA: TGCAGTGCTAGGACAGGGTATAGCAATCAGCCCCAGCATTTT.